This TCR beta chain appears in the sequencing data of a study of CD8+ T cells in alopecia areata. Overall study findings and caveats: It was less clear whether patients shared TCRs than it was in mice, possibly because of HLA. Lesional scalp displayed greater clonality than normal scalp, most notably in alopecia totalis/universalis. There were also resident alphabeta T cells of normal skin sequenced in scalp samples.

Points on this clone: What it binds is unknown.

Trimming removed 4 bases at V and 1 base at J, with 5 bases between. The CDR3 consists of 12 residues. Germline loops: CDR1 SNHLY, CDR2 FYNNEI. TCR sequencing used cDNA made by reverse transcription of extracted RNA. Only in-frame clones appear in the TCRdb table, and some are missing; sequencing was by immunoSEQ multiplex PCR. The data hold about 140,000 clones, with around 55% observed a single time. Starting from PBMCs, sorting isolated CD4+ and CD8+ T cells. The rearrangement uses TRBV2 and TRBJ2-7; D uncertain. This receptor was taken from a human donor in good health. Sample: CD4+ T cells sorted from blood. The CDR3 here is CASSVGSYEQYF. DNA for the CDR3: TGTGCCAGCAGTGTCGGGTCCTACGAGCAGTACTTC.